Below are 24 T cell receptor beta chains sequenced from a single sample in a study of long-term antiretroviral therapy in people with HIV. Sequencing relied on immunoSEQ assay v3.0, run at survey level. Measured with immunoSEQ multiplex PCR; TCRdb has only the in-frame clones, and not every one. Of some 30,000 clones detected, 75% to 85% appear once; the ten largest clones hold 3.5% to 5.5%. Sequences were derived from unsorted PBMCs, sampled approximately 3.3 years after starting antiretroviral therapy. Source of these receptors: a man aged 18 to 35 with HIV.

The count of this clone is one. The chain carries TRBV19 and TRBJ2-1, with TRBD1 identical over 9 bases. CDR1 and CDR2 (germline): LNHDA, SQIVND (reference sequence). Germline trimming cut 3 bases from V and 7 bases from J; bases unmatched to any gene: 10. CDR3 length: 16 amino acids. This CDR3 reads CASSITWTGAKNEQFF. The DNA of the CDR3 is TGTGCCAGTAGTATTACTTGGACAGGGGCTAAAAATGAGCAGTTCTTC.

The chain has TRBV28 and TRBJ1-1; D is perhaps TRBD1 (6 bases). Deletions cut 5 bases from V and 3 bases from J, with 16 bases between. CDR1 MDHEN and CDR2 SYDVKM come from the germline V gene. The CDR3 contains 15 residues. For the CDR3, the DNA is TGTGCCAGCAGTACCTTTCGGACAGCGGACACTGAAGCTTTCTTT. It codes for CASSTFRTADTEAFF.

This chain joins TRBV28 and TRBJ2-7, with a weak D call TRBD2 (5 bases). The CDR3 runs 17 residues. Germline values: CDR1 MDHEN, CDR2 SYDVKM. The V gene lost 5 bases and the J gene lost 3 bases, with 23 bases spanning the gap. CDR3: CASSPLSRASSIYEQYF. The CDR3 bases are TGTGCCAGCAGTCCCCTCTCGAGGGCTAGCTCCATCTACGAGCAGTACTTC.

This chain joins TRBV7-2 and TRBJ2-4, with 9 positions matching TRBD2. CDR1 SGHTA and CDR2 FQGNSA come from the germline V gene. This CDR3 is built from 18 residues. V dropped 1 base and J dropped 3; count of bases not matched to a gene: 10. The CDR3 DNA is TGTGCCAGCAGCTTAGTGGGGGCGCGGGGGGGCCTCAAAAACATTCAGTACTTC. It specifies CASSLVGARGGLKNIQYF.

The V and J genes are TRBV9 and TRBJ2-1; D ambiguous. This CDR3 has 14 amino acids. Trimming stripped 7 bases from V and 9 bases from J, with 20 bases between. Per the germline V gene, CDR1 is SGDLS and CDR2 is YYNGEE. CDR3 residues: CASARAATLTEQFF. The CDR3 nucleotides are TGTGCCAGCGCTAGGGCAGCCACCCTAACTGAGCAGTTCTTC.

V gene TRBV5-1 combines with J gene TRBJ1-2; weak D call: TRBD1 (6 bases). CDR3 length: 17 amino acids. Trimming left V 7 bases short and J 2 bases short, with 24 bases between. CDR1 and CDR2 from the germline V gene are SGHRS and YFSETQ. CDR3 region: CASGRPAGDFVNYGYTF. CDR3 nucleotide sequence: TGCGCCAGCGGTCGTCCGGCAGGGGACTTCGTGAACTATGGCTACACCTTC.

V gene TRBV10-3 combines with J gene TRBJ1-1; no definite D call. In germline, CDR1 is ENHRY, CDR2 SYGVKD. V was trimmed by 10 bases and J by 2 bases, leaving 26 bases between them. CDR3 length equals 17 residues. This chain's CDR3 is CASVPREGGSGNTEAFF. The CDR3, as DNA: TGTGCCAGCGTCCCCCGGGAGGGAGGGTCTGGAAACACTGAAGCTTTCTTT.

The chain joins TRBV28 to TRBJ1-5, with a weak D call TRBD1 (6 bases). Germline lookup yields CDR1 MDHEN and CDR2 SYDVKM. Trimming took 3 bases from V and 5 from J, leaving 11 bases between them. CDR3 length: 14 amino acids. The CDR3, as DNA: TGTGCCAGCAGTTTGGCACAGGGCCATCAGCCCCAGCATTTT. This sequence encodes CASSLAQGHQPQHF.

This clone was counted a single time. The V and J genes are TRBV9 and TRBJ1-2; a weak D match, TRBD1 (5 bases). The germline V gene encodes CDR1 SGDLS and CDR2 YYNGEE. The CDR3 is 16 amino acids. With 4 bases removed from V and 0 bases from J, the gap between germline ends came to 16 bases. The CDR3 nucleotides are TGTGCCAGCAGCCATGGGACTGCCTCAGCTAACTATGGCTACACCTTC. This translates into CASSHGTASANYGYTF.

V is TRBV27 and J is TRBJ2-7; D uncertain. The germline V gene has CDR1 MNHEY and CDR2 SMNVEV (reference sequence). The CDR3 has 15 amino acids. Trimming shortened V by 3 bases and J by 7 bases, and 19 bases separated the two germline ends. The CDR3 region has the DNA TGTGCCAGCAGTTTTTGGGCGAACCAAGCGTGGGAGCAGTACTTC. Protein sequence: CASSFWANQAWEQYF.

The rearrangement links TRBV27 to TRBJ1-1, with 7 bases lining up with TRBD1. The CDR3 extends over 16 amino acids. Germline CDR1 MNHEY, CDR2 SMNVEV (reference sequence). Unmatched junction bases numbered 14, after V lost 5 bases and J lost 5 bases. The CDR3 sequence: CASSQFYTGAGTEAFF. DNA of the CDR3: TGTGCCAGCAGTCAATTCTACACAGGGGCTGGAACTGAAGCTTTCTTT.

V gene TRBV6-5 combines with J gene TRBJ1-1; perhaps TRBD1 as D (5 bases). The germline gives CDR1 MNHEY, CDR2 SVGAGI. V lost 6 bases and J lost 3, with 14 bases in between. The CDR3 runs to 14 residues. The CDR3 DNA is TGTGCCAGCAGCCCGACCGGGACTCACACTGAAGCTTTCTTT. Its translation: CASSPTGTHTEAFF.

The V call is TRBV5-1, the J call TRBJ1-2; D gene unclear. Germline CDR1 and CDR2: SGHRS and YFSETQ. This CDR3 spans 14 amino acids. V was cut by 6 bases and J by 2 bases, with 14 bases left in between. The CDR3 spells CASNVDRLNYGYTF. CDR3 DNA: TGCGCCAGCAACGTGGACCGATTAAACTATGGCTACACCTTC.

This chain connects TRBV6-5 to TRBJ2-2; D is tentatively TRBD1 or TRBD2 (5 bases each). This CDR3 is 14 amino acids long. The germline CDR1 and CDR2 sequences are MNHEY and SVGAGI. V was clipped by 0 bases and J by 6 bases, with 8 bases between them. The CDR3 sequence is CASSYSRGAGELFF. The CDR3, as DNA: TGTGCCAGCAGTTACTCTCGGGGCGCCGGGGAGCTGTTTTTT.

This chain links TRBV9 with TRBJ2-5; unclear D gene. This CDR3 comprises 13 residues. CDR1 and CDR2 from the germline V gene are SGDLS and YYNGEE. Trimming stripped 3 bases from V and 5 bases from J, with 11 bases between. The DNA of the CDR3 is TGTGCCAGCAGCGAGGCGACTCAGGAGACCCAGTACTTC. Translation: CASSEATQETQYF.

The chain employs TRBV29-1 and TRBJ1-4; 10 bases are a match to TRBD1. Germline V gene sequence: CDR1 SQVTM, CDR2 ANQGSEA. J lost 5 bases, V lost 7 bases, and 4 bases had no gene match. The CDR3 is 13 residues long. CDR3: CSASDRGNEKLFF. The CDR3 DNA follows: TGCAGCGCCTCGGACAGGGGGAATGAAAAACTGTTTTTT.

Note on this clone: The junction differs from germline at one of its ends, possibly a read error. The chain couples TRBV28 to TRBJ2-7; 8 nucleotides agree with TRBD1. CDR1 MDHEN and CDR2 SYDVKM come from the germline V gene. CDR3 length equals 13 residues. CDR3 loop: CASSYQSGTGVHF. CDR3 DNA: TGTGCCAGCAGTTACCAATCCGGGACAGGAGTGCACTTC.

This chain links TRBV5-6 with TRBJ1-4, with TRBD1 as a possible D gene (5 bases). CDR1 and CDR2 from the germline V gene are SGHDT and YYEEEE. Trimming left V 2 bases short and J 3 bases short, with 20 bases between. The CDR3 has 18 residues. The chain's CDR3 is CASSFRDPSISANEKLFF. The DNA for the CDR3 is TGTGCCAGCAGCTTCCGGGACCCTTCGATTTCGGCTAATGAAAAACTGTTTTTT.

V usage is TRBV7-2 and J usage is TRBJ2-5, with 7 nucleotides matching TRBD1. V lost 5 bases, J lost 4 bases, and 16 bases stayed unmatched. The V gene's germline CDR1 is SGHTA and CDR2 FQGNSA. The CDR3 is 17 residues long. This CDR3 is CASSPRGQSISRETQYF. Here the CDR3 DNA reads TGTGCCAGCAGCCCCAGGGGACAGAGCATCTCACGAGAGACCCAGTACTTC. The full variable domain, in which reference TRBV7-2 and TRBJ2-5 provide the parts outside the CDR3, is GAGVSQSPSNKVTEKGKDVELRCDPISGHTALYWYRQSLGQGLEFLIYFQGNSAPDKSGLPSDRFSAERTGGSVSTLTIQRTQQEDSAVYLCASSPRGQSISRETQYFGPGTRLLVL.

This rearrangement joins TRBV11-1 to TRBJ2-7; either TRBD1 or TRBD2 may supply D (6 bases each). CDR1 is SGHAT and CDR2 is FQDESV in the germline V gene (reference sequence). The CDR3 runs to 15 residues. V dropped 0 bases and J dropped 6 bases, with 15 bases sitting between them. The CDR3 DNA follows: TGTGCCAGCAGCTTAGCGAGAGCCGGGGGCGGCGAGCAGTACTTC. Translated, it gives CASSLARAGGGEQYF.

V is TRBV4-3 and J is TRBJ2-7; D gene unclear. The CDR3 extends over 14 amino acids. Per the germline V gene, CDR1 is LGHNA and CDR2 is YSLEER. V shed 0 bases and J shed 0 bases, with 6 bases lying between them. CDR3 sequence reads: CASSQDRSSYEQYF. The DNA of the CDR3 is TGCGCCAGCAGCCAAGACAGGAGCTCCTACGAGCAGTACTTC.

The rearrangement links TRBV5-1 to TRBJ2-7; D remains unclear. This CDR3 comprises 12 residues. The V end was cut by 0 bases, the J end by 6 bases, with 7 bases between. The germline V gene has CDR1 SGHRS and CDR2 YFSETQ. CDR3: CASSLGGSEQYF. Written as DNA, the CDR3 is TGCGCCAGCAGCTTGGGAGGATCCGAGCAGTACTTC.

This chain links TRBV5-1 with TRBJ2-3; no definite D call. Germline CDR1 SGHRS, CDR2 YFSETQ. This CDR3 contains 13 residues. V was trimmed by 0 bases and J by 4 bases, leaving 6 bases between them. Here the CDR3 DNA reads TGCGCCAGCAGCTTGGGGGTATCAGATACGCAGTATTTT. Residues: CASSLGVSDTQYF.

This chain links TRBV19 with TRBJ1-2, with 7 bases that match TRBD1. V gave up 5 bases and J gave up 6 bases; unmatched junction bases: 6. Germline V CDR1 and CDR2: LNHDA, SQIVND (reference sequence). The CDR3 has 13 residues. In DNA form, the CDR3 reads TGTGCCAGTAGTGCCAGACAGGGCGATGGCTACACCTTC. It specifies CASSARQGDGYTF.